This T cell receptor beta chain was profiled in a study of identical twins. General study findings and limits: Possibly, invariant MAIT and iNKT cells partly confounded zero-insertion analyses. Out-of-frame alpha sequences that twins shared showed excess low generation probability.

Unique molecular identifiers were in the cDNA, with template-switch universal primer binding. TCRdb independently ran MiXCR on the 5' RACE reads; one entry per CDR3 protein. The data show 400,000 to 600,000 distinct CDR3 sequences, more than 20% seen once. As regards this clonotype: The antigen remains undetermined.

The CDR3 sequence is 12 residues long. Trimming shortened V by 2 bases and J by 7 bases, and 9 bases separated the two germline ends. Germline V gives CDR1 LGHDT, CDR2 YNNKEL (reference sequence). This sample also belongs to another study, concerning yellow fever vaccine responses in identical twins.

The rearrangement links TRBV3-1 to TRBJ2-7; the D is unclear. Sequenced: CD4+ T cells sorted from blood. This clonotype originated in a woman aged 18-29 years in good health. CDR3 amino acids: CASSQSMGEQYF. The CDR3 DNA is TGTGCCAGCAGCCAAAGTATGGGGGAGCAGTACTTC.